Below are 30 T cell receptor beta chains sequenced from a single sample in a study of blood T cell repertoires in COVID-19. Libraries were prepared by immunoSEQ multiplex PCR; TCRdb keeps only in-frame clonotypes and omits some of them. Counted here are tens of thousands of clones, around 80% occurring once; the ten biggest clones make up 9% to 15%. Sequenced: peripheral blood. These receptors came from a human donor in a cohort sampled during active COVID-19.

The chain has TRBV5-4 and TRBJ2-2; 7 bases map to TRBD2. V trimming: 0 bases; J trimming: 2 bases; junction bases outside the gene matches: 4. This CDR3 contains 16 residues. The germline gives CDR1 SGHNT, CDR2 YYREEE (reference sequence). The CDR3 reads CASSLASGANTGELFF. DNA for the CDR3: TGTGCCAGCAGCTTGGCCAGCGGGGCAAACACCGGGGAGCTGTTTTTT.

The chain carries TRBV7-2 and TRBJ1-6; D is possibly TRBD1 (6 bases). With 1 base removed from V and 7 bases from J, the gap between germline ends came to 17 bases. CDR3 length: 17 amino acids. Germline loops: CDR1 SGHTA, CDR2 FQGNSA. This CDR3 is CASSLGGHGVRNSPLHF. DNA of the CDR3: TGTGCCAGCAGCTTAGGGGGGCACGGGGTTCGGAATTCACCCCTCCACTTT.

The CDR3 coding sequence is TGTGCCAGTAGTATAGTGGATTCGGGGAATGAGCAGTTCTTC. As protein: CASSIVDSGNEQFF. The chain has TRBV19 and TRBJ2-1; possibly TRBD2 for D (5 bases). Germline assignment: CDR1 LNHDA and CDR2 SQIVND (reference sequence). Trimming removed 1 base from V and 7 bases from J, with 11 bases in between. CDR3 length: 14 amino acids. The complete variable domain, with remaining parts taken from reference TRBV19 and TRBJ2-1, reads DGGITQSPKYLFRKEGQNVTLSCEQNLNHDAMYWYRQDPGQGLRLIYYSQIVNDFQKGDIAEGYSVSREKKESFPLTVTSAQKNPTAFYLCASSIVDSGNEQFFGPGTRLTVL.

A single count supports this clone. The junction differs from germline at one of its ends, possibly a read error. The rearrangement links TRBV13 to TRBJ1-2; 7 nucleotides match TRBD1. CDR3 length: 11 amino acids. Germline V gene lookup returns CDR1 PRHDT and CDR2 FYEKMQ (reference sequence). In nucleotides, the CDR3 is TGTGCCAGCAGCCCCCGACAGGGTAGCGCCTTC. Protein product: CASSPRQGSAF.

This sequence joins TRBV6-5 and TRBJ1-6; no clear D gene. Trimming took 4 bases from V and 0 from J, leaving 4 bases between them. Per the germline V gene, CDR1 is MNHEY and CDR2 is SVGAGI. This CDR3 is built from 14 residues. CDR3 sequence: CASSFSSYNSPLHF. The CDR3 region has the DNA TGTGCCAGCAGTTTTAGCTCCTATAATTCACCCCTCCACTTT.

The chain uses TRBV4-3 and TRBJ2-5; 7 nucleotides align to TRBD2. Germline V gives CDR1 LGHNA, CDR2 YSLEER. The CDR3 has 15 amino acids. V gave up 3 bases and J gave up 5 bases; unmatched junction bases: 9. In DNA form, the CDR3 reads TGCGCCAGCAGCCAGGGTCTGGGCGGGAGCGAGACCCAGTACTTC. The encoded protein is CASSQGLGGSETQYF.

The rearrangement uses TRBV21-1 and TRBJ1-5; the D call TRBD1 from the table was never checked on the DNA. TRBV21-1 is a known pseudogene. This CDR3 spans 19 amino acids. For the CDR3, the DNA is TGTGCCAGCAGCAAAGCGCAGCAGGGGCTAGTACCCAGCAATCAGCCCCAGCATTTT. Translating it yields CASSKAQQGLVPSNQPQHF.

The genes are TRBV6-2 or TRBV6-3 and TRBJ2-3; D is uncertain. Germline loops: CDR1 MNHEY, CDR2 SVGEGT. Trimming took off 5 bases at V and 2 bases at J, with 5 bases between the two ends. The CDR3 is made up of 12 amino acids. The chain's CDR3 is CASSAITDTQYF. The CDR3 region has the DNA TGTGCCAGCAGTGCGATCACAGATACGCAGTATTTT.

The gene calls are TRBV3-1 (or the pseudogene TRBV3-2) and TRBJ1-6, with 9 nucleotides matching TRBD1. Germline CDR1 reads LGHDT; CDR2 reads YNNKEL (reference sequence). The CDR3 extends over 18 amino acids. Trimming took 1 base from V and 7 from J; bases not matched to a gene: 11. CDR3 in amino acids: CASSQGGTGGAWNSPLHF. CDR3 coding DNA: TGTGCCAGCAGCCAAGGGGGAACAGGGGGCGCGTGGAATTCACCCCTCCACTTT.

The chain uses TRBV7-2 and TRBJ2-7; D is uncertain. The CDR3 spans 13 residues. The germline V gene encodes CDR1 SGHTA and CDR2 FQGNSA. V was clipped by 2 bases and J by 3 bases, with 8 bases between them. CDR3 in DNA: TGTGCCAGCAGCTTAAACATAAACTACGAGCAGTACTTC. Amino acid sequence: CASSLNINYEQYF.

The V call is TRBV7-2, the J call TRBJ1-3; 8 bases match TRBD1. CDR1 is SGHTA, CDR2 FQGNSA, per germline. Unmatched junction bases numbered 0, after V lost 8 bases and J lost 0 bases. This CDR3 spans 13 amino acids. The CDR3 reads CASGTGSGNTIYF. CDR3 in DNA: TGTGCCAGCGGGACAGGCTCTGGAAACACCATATATTTT. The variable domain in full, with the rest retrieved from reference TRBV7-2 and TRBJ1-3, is GAGVSQSPSNKVTEKGKDVELRCDPISGHTALYWYRQSLGQGLEFLIYFQGNSAPDKSGLPSDRFSAERTGGSVSTLTIQRTQQEDSAVYLCASGTGSGNTIYFGEGSWLTVV.

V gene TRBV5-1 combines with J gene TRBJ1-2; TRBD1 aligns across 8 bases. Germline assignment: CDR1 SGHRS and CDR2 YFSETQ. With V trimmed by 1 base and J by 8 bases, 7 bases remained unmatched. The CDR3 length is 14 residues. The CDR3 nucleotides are TGCGCCAGCAGCTTGATTTCAGGGGGCGAAGGCTACACCTTC. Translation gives CASSLISGGEGYTF. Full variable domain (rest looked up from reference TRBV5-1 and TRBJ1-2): KAGVTQTPRYLIKTRGQQVTLSCSPISGHRSVSWYQQTPGQGLQFLFEYFSETQRNKGNFPGRFSGRQFSNSRSEMNVSTLELGDSALYLCASSLISGGEGYTFGSGTRLTVV.

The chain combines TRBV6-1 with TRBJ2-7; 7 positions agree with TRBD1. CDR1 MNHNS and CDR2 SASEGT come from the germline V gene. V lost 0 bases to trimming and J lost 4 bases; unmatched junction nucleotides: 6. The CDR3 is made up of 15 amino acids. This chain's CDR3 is CASSEARQGPYEQYF. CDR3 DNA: TGTGCCAGCAGTGAAGCCCGACAGGGTCCTTACGAGCAGTACTTC.

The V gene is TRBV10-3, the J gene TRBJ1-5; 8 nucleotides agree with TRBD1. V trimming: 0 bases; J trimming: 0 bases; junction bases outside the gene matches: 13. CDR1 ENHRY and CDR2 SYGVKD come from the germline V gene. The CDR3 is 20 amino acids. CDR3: CAISESRQGAEGYSNQPQHF. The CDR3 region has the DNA TGTGCCATCAGTGAGTCGAGGCAGGGGGCTGAGGGTTATAGCAATCAGCCCCAGCATTTT.

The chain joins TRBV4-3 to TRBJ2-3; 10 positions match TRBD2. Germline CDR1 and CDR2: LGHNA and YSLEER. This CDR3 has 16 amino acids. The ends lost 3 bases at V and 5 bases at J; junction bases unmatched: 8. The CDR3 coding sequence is TGCGCCAGCAGCCAGATAGCGGGAGGACGGGTAGATACGCAGTATTTT. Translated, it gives CASSQIAGGRVDTQYF.

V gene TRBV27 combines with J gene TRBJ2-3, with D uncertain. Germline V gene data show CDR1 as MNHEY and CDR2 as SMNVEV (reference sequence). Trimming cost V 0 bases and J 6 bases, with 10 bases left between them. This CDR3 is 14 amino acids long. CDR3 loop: CASSLSAAGDTQYF. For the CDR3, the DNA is TGTGCCAGCAGTTTATCGGCCGCCGGGGATACGCAGTATTTT.

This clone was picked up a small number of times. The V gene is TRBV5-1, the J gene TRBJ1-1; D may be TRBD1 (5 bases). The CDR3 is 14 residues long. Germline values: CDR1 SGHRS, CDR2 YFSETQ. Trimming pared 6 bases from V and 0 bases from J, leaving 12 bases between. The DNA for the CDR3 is TGCGCCAGCACCGTAGGGGCCATGAACACTGAAGCTTTCTTT. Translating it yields CASTVGAMNTEAFF.

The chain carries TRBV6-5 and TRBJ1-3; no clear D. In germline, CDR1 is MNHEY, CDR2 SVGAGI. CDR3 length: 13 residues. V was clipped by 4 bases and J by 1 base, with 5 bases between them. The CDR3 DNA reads TGTGCCAGCAGTTCCGTTTCTGGAAACACCATATATTTT. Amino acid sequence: CASSSVSGNTIYF.

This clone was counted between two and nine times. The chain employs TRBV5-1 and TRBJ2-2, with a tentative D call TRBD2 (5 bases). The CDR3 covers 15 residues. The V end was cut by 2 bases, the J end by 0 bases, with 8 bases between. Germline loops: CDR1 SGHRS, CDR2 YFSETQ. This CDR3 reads CASSFLGTNTGELFF. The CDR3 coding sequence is TGCGCCAGCAGCTTTCTCGGGACGAACACCGGGGAGCTGTTTTTT.

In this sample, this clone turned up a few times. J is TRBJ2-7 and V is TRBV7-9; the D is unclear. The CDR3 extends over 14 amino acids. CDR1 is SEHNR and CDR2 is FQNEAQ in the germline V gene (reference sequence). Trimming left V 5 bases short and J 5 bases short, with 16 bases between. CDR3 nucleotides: TGTGCCAGCAGCCCGAGCTCCAGGCCCCACGAGCAGTACTTC. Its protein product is CASSPSSRPHEQYF.

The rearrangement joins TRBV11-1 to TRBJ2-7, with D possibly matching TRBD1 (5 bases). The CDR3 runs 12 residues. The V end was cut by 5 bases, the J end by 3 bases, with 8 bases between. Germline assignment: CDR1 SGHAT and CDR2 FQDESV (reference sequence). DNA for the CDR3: TGTGCCAGCAGCAACCAGGGCTACGAGCAGTACTTC. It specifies CASSNQGYEQYF. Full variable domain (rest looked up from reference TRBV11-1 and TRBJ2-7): EAEVAQSPRYKITEKSQAVAFWCDPISGHATLYWYRQILGQGPELLVQFQDESVVDDSQLPKDRFSAERLKGVDSTLKIQPAELGDSAMYLCASSNQGYEQYFGPGTRLTVT.

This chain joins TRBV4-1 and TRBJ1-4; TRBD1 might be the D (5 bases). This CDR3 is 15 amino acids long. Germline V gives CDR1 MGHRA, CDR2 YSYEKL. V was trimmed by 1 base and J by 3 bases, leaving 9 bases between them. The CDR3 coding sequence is TGCGCCAGCAGCCAAGGTCAGGGCCCTAATGAAAAACTGTTTTTT. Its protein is CASSQGQGPNEKLFF.

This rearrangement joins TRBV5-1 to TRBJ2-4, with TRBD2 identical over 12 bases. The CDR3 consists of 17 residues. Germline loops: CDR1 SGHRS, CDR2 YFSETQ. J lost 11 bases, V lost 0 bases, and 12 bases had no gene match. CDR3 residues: CASSLGPSGGARQVQYF. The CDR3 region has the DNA TGCGCCAGCAGCTTGGGGCCTAGCGGGGGGGCCAGGCAGGTTCAGTACTTC.

The CDR3 region is CASSLGRVNTGELFF. The CDR3 DNA sequence: TGTGCCAGCAGCTTAGGACGGGTTAACACCGGGGAGCTGTTTTTT. The V call is TRBV7-8, the J call TRBJ2-2, with unresolved D. The CDR3 loop spans 15 amino acids. Germline assignment: CDR1 SGHVS and CDR2 FQNEAQ. V was shortened by 1 base and J by 2 bases, with 8 bases between the two germline ends.

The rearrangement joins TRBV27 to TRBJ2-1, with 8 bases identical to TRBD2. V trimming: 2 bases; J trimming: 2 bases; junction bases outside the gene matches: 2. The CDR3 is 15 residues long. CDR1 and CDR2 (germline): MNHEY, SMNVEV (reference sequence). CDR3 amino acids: CASSLQAGAYNEQFF. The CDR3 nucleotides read TGTGCCAGCAGTTTACAAGCGGGAGCCTACAATGAGCAGTTCTTC.

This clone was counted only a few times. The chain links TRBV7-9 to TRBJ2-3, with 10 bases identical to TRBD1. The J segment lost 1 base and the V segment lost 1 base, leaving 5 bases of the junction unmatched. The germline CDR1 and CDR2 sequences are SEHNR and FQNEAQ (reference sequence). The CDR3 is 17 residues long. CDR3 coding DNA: TGTGCCAGCAGCTTAGGTGGGACAGGGGTCCGCACAGATACGCAGTATTTT. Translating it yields CASSLGGTGVRTDTQYF.

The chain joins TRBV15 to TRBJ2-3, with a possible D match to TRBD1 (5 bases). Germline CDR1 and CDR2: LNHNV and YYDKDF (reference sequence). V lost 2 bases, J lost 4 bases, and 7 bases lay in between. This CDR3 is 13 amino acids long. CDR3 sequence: CATSRQTADTQYF. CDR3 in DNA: TGTGCCACCAGCAGACAGACAGCAGATACGCAGTATTTT.

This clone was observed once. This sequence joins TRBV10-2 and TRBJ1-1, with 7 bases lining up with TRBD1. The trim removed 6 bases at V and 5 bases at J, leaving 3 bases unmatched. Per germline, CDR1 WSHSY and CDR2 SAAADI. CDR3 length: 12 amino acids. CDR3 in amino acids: CASRTGKTEAFF. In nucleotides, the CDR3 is TGCGCCAGCAGGACAGGGAAGACTGAAGCTTTCTTT.

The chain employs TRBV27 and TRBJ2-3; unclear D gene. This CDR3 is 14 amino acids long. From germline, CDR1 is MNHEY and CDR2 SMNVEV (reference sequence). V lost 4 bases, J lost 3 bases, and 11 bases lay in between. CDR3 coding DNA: TGTGCCAGCAGTTCGGTCGGGTGGACAGATACGCAGTATTTT. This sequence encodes CASSSVGWTDTQYF.

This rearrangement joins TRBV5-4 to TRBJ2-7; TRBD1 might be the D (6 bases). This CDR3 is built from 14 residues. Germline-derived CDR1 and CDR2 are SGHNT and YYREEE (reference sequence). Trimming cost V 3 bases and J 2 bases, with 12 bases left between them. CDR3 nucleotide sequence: TGTGCCAGCAGCTCCCACACAGGGACCTACGAGCAGTACTTC. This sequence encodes CASSSHTGTYEQYF.